A single sample is the source of the 9 T cell receptor beta chains below, sequenced in a study of cytomegalovirus exposure and HLA in healthy donors. PCR employed 60 Vbeta and 13 Jbeta primers. Generated by immunoSEQ multiplex PCR, the TCRdb table keeps only in-frame clones and is missing some. In the table there are approximately 170,000 clones, approximately 84% of which are singletons. Sequencing input: PBMCs. The receptors here all came from a woman in her thirties or forties in good health and CMV-seropositive.

This clone was counted a single time. The gene calls are TRBV19 and TRBJ2-7; 8 positions agree with TRBD1. With 5 bases clipped from V and 5 bases from J, the junction kept 5 bases outside the gene matches. Germline assignment: CDR1 LNHDA and CDR2 SQIVND (reference sequence). CDR3 length: 13 residues. This chain's CDR3 is CASSSLTGDEQYF. The CDR3, as DNA: TGTGCCAGTAGTTCTCTGACAGGGGACGAGCAGTACTTC.

The V gene is TRBV15, the J gene TRBJ2-5; TRBD1 aligns across 10 bases. Losses at the gene ends were 6 bases for V and 4 bases for J; bases not matched to a gene: 5. CDR1 and CDR2 from the germline V gene are LNHNV and YYDKDF (reference sequence). The CDR3 covers 14 residues. The CDR3 DNA sequence: TGTGCCACCAGTCGGGGGACAGGGGCAGAGACCCAGTACTTC. This encodes CATSRGTGAETQYF. The full variable domain, its missing parts supplied by reference TRBV15 and TRBJ2-5, is DAMVIQNPRYQVTQFGKPVTLSCSQTLNHNVMYWYQQKSSQAPKLLFHYYDKDFNNEADTPDNFQSRRPNTSFCFLDIRSPGLGDTAMYLCATSRGTGAETQYFGPGTRLLVL.

This rearrangement joins TRBV5-1 to TRBJ1-2, with a weak D call TRBD1 (5 bases). V dropped 0 bases and J dropped 1 base, with 13 bases sitting between them. In germline, CDR1 is SGHRS, CDR2 YFSETQ. This CDR3 spans 16 amino acids. Written as DNA, the CDR3 is TGCGCCAGCAGCTTGGCGGGGGTTCAGAGTAACTATGGCTACACCTTC. Translating gives CASSLAGVQSNYGYTF.

The genes are TRBV5-1 and TRBJ2-3; D is possibly TRBD1 (5 bases). The CDR3 contains 16 residues. The V end lost 0 bases, the J end lost 2 bases, and 13 bases lay between the germline ends. Germline V gene sequence: CDR1 SGHRS, CDR2 YFSETQ. Here the CDR3 DNA reads TGCGCCAGCAGCTTGGGGACACAACTACACACAGATACGCAGTATTTT. Encoded protein: CASSLGTQLHTDTQYF.

The chain's CDR3 is CASSYQGEQYF. DNA of the CDR3: TGTGCCAGCAGTTATCAGGGCGAGCAGTACTTC. The chain links TRBV6-6 to TRBJ2-5, with D possibly TRBD1 on 5 matching bases. The J call could be wrong; TRBJ2-7 is a better fit for the DNA end. CDR1 is MNHNY, CDR2 SVGAGI, per germline (reference sequence). This CDR3 has 11 residues.

The rearrangement uses TRBV5-4 and TRBJ1-2; possibly TRBD1 for D (6 bases). The CDR3 covers 14 residues. Trimming removed 0 bases from V and 2 bases from J, with 8 bases in between. Germline values: CDR1 SGHNT, CDR2 YYREEE (reference sequence). The CDR3 DNA follows: TGTGCCAGCAGCTTGGCCGGACAGAACTATGGCTACACCTTC. Translated: CASSLAGQNYGYTF.

The CDR3 DNA reads as TGTGCCAGCACTCAGACTAGCGGGGGGCCTAGGGTGTATTTT. Encoded protein: CASTQTSGGPRVYF. The chain recombines TRBV6-1 with TRBJ2-3; TRBD2 matches 13 bases. This CDR3 comprises 14 residues. Germline lookup yields CDR1 MNHNS and CDR2 SASEGT. V shed 7 bases, J shed 14 bases, and the junction held 12 bases outside the gene matches.

The chain couples TRBV2 to TRBJ1-1; the D is unclear. There are 14 residues in the CDR3. Germline lookup yields CDR1 SNHLY and CDR2 FYNNEI. V was clipped by 4 bases and J by 0 bases, with 9 bases between them. This chain's CDR3 is CASSGARLNTEAFF. The CDR3 DNA sequence: TGTGCCAGCAGTGGGGCACGGCTGAACACTGAAGCTTTCTTT.

This clone came up a few times. The chain joins TRBV6-1 to TRBJ1-2; the D gene is possibly TRBD1 (6 bases). The CDR3 is 14 amino acids. Germline V gene sequence: CDR1 MNHNS, CDR2 SASEGT. V gave up 5 bases and J gave up 0 bases, with 10 bases separating them. CDR3 coding DNA: TGTGCCAGCAGTTTGGACAGCTCTAACTATGGCTACACCTTC. Protein: CASSLDSSNYGYTF.